This T cell receptor beta chain was sequenced for a study of graft-versus-host responses after intestinal transplantation. Across the study: In this cohort, recipients had multivisceral, liver-intestinal, or isolated intestinal transplants. Every recipient had anti-thymocyte globulin induction and around three years of tacrolimus plus steroids.

Comments on this clone: Its antigen is not known.

TCRdb's copy holds only in-frame clones and misses some; the assay was immunoSEQ multiplex PCR. The repertoire holds about 78,000 clones, with about nine tenths as singletons. General study results and limits: The recipient marrow held GvH clones, and some of them showed up first in ileum or blood. Peak GvH clone levels in circulation were associated with early post-transplant HvG declines.

This receptor was obtained from a human donor who was the organ donor for an intestinal transplant. This specimen was unstimulated CD8+ T cells sorted from spleen or lymph node cells, taken before transplant.

The CDR3 protein is CASSQRRGFSTDTQYF. Here the CDR3 DNA reads TGCGCCAGCAGCCAGAGACGGGGGTTTAGCACAGATACGCAGTATTTT. The chain is built from TRBV4-1 and TRBJ2-3; D perhaps matches TRBD2 (6 bases). V was trimmed by 3 bases and J by 0 bases, leaving 13 bases between them. Germline values: CDR1 MGHRA, CDR2 YSYEKL. The CDR3 runs to 16 residues.